The 13 T cell receptor beta chains given below trace back to one sample, sequenced in a study of long-term antiretroviral therapy in people with HIV. Version v3.0 of the immunoSEQ assay was performed at survey level. Assay used: immunoSEQ multiplex PCR; TCRdb lists only in-frame clones, some missing. The sample includes approximately 25,000 clones, approximately 79% seen only once; the top ten take around 10%. Here the sequenced sample was unsorted PBMCs, taken 2.1 years after starting antiretroviral therapy. The receptor set was obtained from a young man with HIV.

This clone was seen just once. The V call is TRBV2, the J call TRBJ2-1; D gene uncertain. Per germline, CDR1 SNHLY and CDR2 FYNNEI. Trimming pared 6 bases from V and 0 bases from J, leaving 6 bases between. CDR3 length: 13 amino acids. CDR3 DNA sequence: TGTGCCAGCAGAGTCTCCTCCTACAATGAGCAGTTCTTC. It encodes CASRVSSYNEQFF.

The V gene is TRBV27, the J gene TRBJ2-7, with TRBD2 matching 7 bases. The CDR3 runs 14 residues. The V gene end was trimmed by 4 bases and the J gene end by 2 bases; junction bases not matched to a gene: 5. The V gene's germline CDR1 is MNHEY and CDR2 SMNVEV (reference sequence). CDR3 protein: CASSSPGLPYEQYF. The CDR3 DNA reads as TGTGCCAGCAGTTCTCCGGGACTACCCTACGAGCAGTACTTC.

The rearrangement joins TRBV5-1 to TRBJ2-5; 8 positions agree with TRBD2. Germline loops: CDR1 SGHRS, CDR2 YFSETQ. The junction had 17 bases not matched to a gene; V was cut back by 6 bases and J by 7 bases. The CDR3 has 16 residues. The CDR3: CASNERAGTRGGTQYF. CDR3 coding DNA: TGCGCCAGCAACGAAAGAGCCGGGACTAGGGGCGGGACCCAGTACTTC.

J is TRBJ2-2 and V is TRBV7-2; D not certain. CDR3 length: 12 amino acids. V was clipped by 0 bases and J by 5 bases, with 1 base between them. CDR1 SGHTA and CDR2 FQGNSA come from the germline V gene. Here the CDR3 DNA reads TGTGCCAGCAGCTTAGCTACCGGGGAGCTGTTTTTT. Protein sequence: CASSLATGELFF.

The chain couples TRBV27 to TRBJ1-3; D gene ambiguous. V lost 3 bases to trimming and J lost 4 bases, with 7 bases between them. The CDR3 length is 13 residues. Germline assignment: CDR1 MNHEY and CDR2 SMNVEV (reference sequence). The CDR3 protein is CASSLYGGNTIYF. CDR3 nucleotide sequence: TGTGCCAGCAGTTTGTACGGGGGAAACACCATATATTTT.

The sample holds a few counts of this clone. V usage is TRBV30 and J usage is TRBJ1-1; 7 bases line up with TRBD1. Germline-derived CDR1 and CDR2 are GTSNPN and SVGIG (reference sequence). The ends lost 3 bases at V and 0 bases at J; junction bases unmatched: 1. The CDR3 has 13 residues. The CDR3 sequence: CAWRGQLNTEAFF. The CDR3 nucleotides read TGTGCCTGGAGGGGACAGTTGAACACTGAAGCTTTCTTT.

V and J are TRBV6-1 and TRBJ2-3; the D gene is possibly TRBD1 (7 bases). Germline loops: CDR1 MNHNS, CDR2 SASEGT. V was trimmed by 2 bases and J by 1 base, leaving 13 bases between them. This CDR3 region has 16 residues. The CDR3 protein is CASSERRGLGTDTQYF. The CDR3 coding sequence is TGTGCCAGCAGTGAAAGGAGGGGGCTGGGCACAGATACGCAGTATTTT.

This chain joins TRBV5-4 and TRBJ1-3, with a weak D call TRBD1 (5 bases). Deletions cut 3 bases from V and 0 bases from J, with 19 bases between. Germline assignment: CDR1 SGHNT and CDR2 YYREEE (reference sequence). The CDR3 spans 18 residues. The CDR3 region is CASSSTAAGLSSGNTIYF. In DNA form, the CDR3 reads TGTGCCAGCAGCTCTACCGCCGCAGGGCTGAGCTCTGGAAACACCATATATTTT.

This clone was recorded only once. The rearrangement uses TRBV4-1 and TRBJ1-2, with D maybe TRBD1 (6 bases). CDR3 length: 14 residues. With 1 base removed from V and 8 bases from J, the gap between germline ends came to 14 bases. Looked up from germline, CDR1 is MGHRA and CDR2 is YSYEKL. This CDR3 reads CASSQVPGAGGYTF. The CDR3, as DNA: TGCGCCAGCAGCCAAGTGCCGGGGGCGGGCGGCTACACCTTC.

This chain connects TRBV5-4 to TRBJ1-1; no firm D call. This CDR3 is built from 15 residues. Germline values: CDR1 SGHNT, CDR2 YYREEE (reference sequence). Trimming left V 0 bases short and J 4 bases short, with 13 bases between. CDR3 loop: CASSLEGGLFTEAFF. In DNA, the CDR3 is TGTGCCAGCAGCTTGGAAGGAGGGTTATTCACTGAAGCTTTCTTT.

The chain joins TRBV2 to TRBJ1-6, with a possible D match to TRBD1 (6 bases). The CDR3 length is 16 residues. From germline, CDR1 is SNHLY and CDR2 FYNNEI. Trimming pared 2 bases from V and 8 bases from J, leaving 16 bases between. The CDR3 DNA reads TGTGCCAGCAGTGAAAGGAGAGGACAGTATGATTCACCCCTCCACTTT. Its protein is CASSERRGQYDSPLHF. The full variable domain, in which reference TRBV2 and TRBJ1-6 provide the parts outside the CDR3, is EPEVTQTPSHQVTQMGQEVILRCVPISNHLYFYWYRQILGQKVEFLVSFYNNEISEKSEIFDDQFSVERPDGSNFTLKIRSTKLEDSAMYFCASSERRGQYDSPLHFGNGTRLTVT.

Here the CDR3 reads CSVAGAGGETQYF. In DNA, the CDR3 is TGCAGCGTAGCGGGGGCCGGGGGAGAGACCCAGTACTTC. This chain links TRBV29-1 with TRBJ2-5; 8 bases are shared with TRBD2. Germline assignment: CDR1 SQVTM and CDR2 ANQGSEA. The CDR3 covers 13 residues. V was pared by 6 bases and J by 4 bases, with 7 bases of the junction left unmatched.

The V call is TRBV4-3, the J call TRBJ2-7; 8 positions match TRBD1. V shed 2 bases, J shed 7 bases, and the junction held 13 bases outside the gene matches. CDR1 and CDR2 (germline): LGHNA, YSLEER. The CDR3 is made up of 16 amino acids. The CDR3 protein is CASSQTVTGGAREQYF. CDR3 DNA: TGCGCCAGCAGCCAAACCGTTACAGGGGGAGCTAGGGAGCAGTACTTC.